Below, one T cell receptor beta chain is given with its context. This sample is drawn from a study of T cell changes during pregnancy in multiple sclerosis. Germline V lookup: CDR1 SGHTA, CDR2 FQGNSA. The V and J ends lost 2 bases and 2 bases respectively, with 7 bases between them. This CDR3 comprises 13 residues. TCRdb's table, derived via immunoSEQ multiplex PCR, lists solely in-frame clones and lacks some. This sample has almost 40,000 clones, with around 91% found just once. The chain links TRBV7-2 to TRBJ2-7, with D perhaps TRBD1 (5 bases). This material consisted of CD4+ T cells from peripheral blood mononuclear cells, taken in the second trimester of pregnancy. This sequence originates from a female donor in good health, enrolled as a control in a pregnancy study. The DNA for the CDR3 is TGTGCCAGCAGCTTACAGGGCCCCTACGAGCAGTACTTC. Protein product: CASSLQGPYEQYF.